This TCR beta chain was captured in a study of T cell changes during pregnancy in multiple sclerosis. Germline loops: CDR1 SQVTM, CDR2 ANQGSEA. The CDR3 has 12 amino acids. The V gene lost 5 bases and the J gene lost 7 bases, with 12 bases spanning the gap. The data were produced by immunoSEQ multiplex PCR, yet TCRdb's version contains in-frame clones alone and is incomplete. The sample contains about 93,000 clones, around 94% of which appear only once. Sequences were derived from peripheral blood, sampled after pregnancy. The sequence came from a female donor with multiple sclerosis, enrolled in a pregnancy study. The gene calls are TRBV29-1 and TRBJ2-1; tentatively, D is TRBD2 (5 bases). Written as DNA, the CDR3 is TGCAGCGTTAAACTTGAGGGAAATGAGCAGTTCTTC. It is translated as CSVKLEGNEQFF.